This TCR beta chain comes out of a study of blood T cells in healthy people across ages. General study findings and limits: Using unsorted PBMCs precluded a conclusive naive versus antigen-experienced comparison. Estimated diversity, derived from one million T cells, was regarded as an underestimate.

Primers used in a second PCR of about 7 to 12 cycles were a sample-barcoded 5' primer and a J-beta primer mix. Each cDNA molecule was tagged by a template-switch adaptor that had 12 random nucleotides. TCRdb called the 5' RACE reads again in MiXCR, with one record for every CDR3 protein. The table has more than 1,000,000 distinct CDR3 sequences, less than 25% seen once. With regard to this clonotype: The target antigen is unknown.

CDR3 length equals 14 residues. Germline CDR1 and CDR2: SGHVS and FNYEAQ. Trimming stripped 2 bases from V and 2 bases from J, with 7 bases between. These same data were also listed under a study on T cells of mothers and their children. That publication notes: The authors found no persistent microchimeric T cell clones.

This receptor was obtained from a girl aged 2-15 years in good health. The chain recombines TRBV7-6 with TRBJ1-5; D not certain. The material sequenced was blood. This chain's CDR3 is CASSLSEGNQPQHF. CDR3 DNA: TGTGCCAGCAGCTTATCAGAGGGCAATCAGCCCCAGCATTTT.